This is a list of T cell receptor beta chains from one sample in a study of blood T cell repertoires in COVID-19. Data came from immunoSEQ multiplex PCR; TCRdb stores just in-frame clones and leaves some out. The sample has 130,000 to 150,000 clones, under 85% seen once. Sequenced sample: peripheral blood. The receptors come from a woman at least 80 years old in a cohort sampled during active or convalescent COVID-19. The CDR3 runs from the conserved cysteine through the conserved F or W. Expanded clones get a size class; other rows say once, few or many, or leave the size out.

J,V,size,CDR3
TRBJ2-7,TRBV9,.,CASSSDSYEQYF
TRBJ2-5,TRBV5-4,.,CASSYRGPIETQYF
TRBJ2-5,TRBV15,.,CATSRPGTPRYQETQYF
TRBJ1-5,TRBV7-9,.,CASSFGTGNQPQHF
TRBJ2-3,TRBV6-5,.,CASSNWRDTQYF
TRBJ2-5,TRBV11-2,.,CASSPRTGTQETQYF
TRBJ1-2,TRBV7-9,.,CASRLGTGYGYTF
TRBJ2-1,TRBV5-1,.,CASSLIPGEGYNEQFF
TRBJ2-2,TRBV27,.,CASSLTSTGELFF
TRBJ1-4,TRBV21-1,once,CASSKEGQGETSEKLFF
TRBJ2-5,TRBV6-2/TRBV6-3,once,CASSDYSGGSKRQETQYF
TRBJ1-2,TRBV6-8,once,CASSYGRGPLGGYTF
TRBJ1-1,TRBV6-1,.,CASRSTGGTEAFF
TRBJ2-7,TRBV7-2,.,CASSILHRGEQYF
TRBJ2-1,TRBV24-1,.,CATSDSRDRAGRSYNEQFF
TRBJ1-5,TRBV11-1,.,CASSRDNNQPQHF
TRBJ2-2,TRBV12-5,.,CASTWDILGANTGELFF
TRBJ2-5,TRBV5-6,.,CASSSNGGYQETQYF